One and the same sample provided the 8 T cell receptor beta chains below, sequenced in a study of T cells after yellow fever vaccination. TCRdb independently ran MiXCR on the 5' RACE reads; one entry per CDR3 protein. The table shows 150,000 to 200,000 distinct CDR3 sequences, with approximately 6.2% occurring only once. The input for sequencing was CD4+ T cells sorted from PBMCs, taken on the day of the first yellow fever vaccination. These receptors were collected from a man aged 18 to 30 who received the YFV17D yellow fever vaccine.

This clonotype was picked up many times. The gene calls are TRBV20-1 and TRBJ1-2; D unclear. V lost 5 bases and J 5 bases, leaving 18 bases between the germline ends. Germline lookup yields CDR1 DFQATT and CDR2 SNEGSKA (reference sequence). This CDR3 is built from 14 residues. CDR3 in amino acids: CSARSPSGSYGYTF. DNA for the CDR3: TGCAGTGCTCGGAGCCCTTCGGGGTCATATGGCTACACCTTC.

This chain links TRBV5-1 with TRBJ2-7; 8 bases are shared with TRBD2. This CDR3 contains 15 residues. Germline V gene sequence: CDR1 SGHRS, CDR2 YFSETQ. Trimming took 2 bases from V and 5 from J; bases not matched to a gene: 9. The CDR3 DNA reads as TGCGCCAGCAGCTTAGGACTAGCTGGGGTCCACGAGCAGTACTTC. Amino acid sequence: CASSLGLAGVHEQYF.

This clonotype was observed at least ten times. The chain employs TRBV5-1 and TRBJ2-2, with 11 bases matching TRBD2. The CDR3 runs 15 residues. V dropped 5 bases and J dropped 2; count of bases not matched to a gene: 2. Per germline, CDR1 SGHRS and CDR2 YFSETQ. For the CDR3, the DNA is TGCGCCAGCAGAACTAGCGGGGGTAACACCGGGGAGCTGTTTTTT. Its protein is CASRTSGGNTGELFF.

There are a few counts of this clonotype. This sequence joins TRBV7-3 and TRBJ2-2; tentatively, D is TRBD2 (6 bases). The germline V gene has CDR1 SGHTA and CDR2 FQGTGA. Deletions cut 4 bases from V and 3 bases from J, with 15 bases between. The length of the CDR3 is 16 residues. The CDR3 sequence: CASSSYLGLDTGELFF. The CDR3 nucleotides are TGTGCCAGCAGCTCCTACCTGGGACTTGACACCGGGGAGCTGTTTTTT.

This clonotype was detected ten times or more. The chain has TRBV6-2 or TRBV6-3 and TRBJ2-7; D not certain. The germline CDR1 and CDR2 sequences are MNHEY and SVGEGT. This CDR3 has 15 amino acids. Trimming shortened V by 2 bases and J by 1 base, and 12 bases separated the two germline ends. The CDR3 reads CASSYRKAPSYEQYF. Written as DNA, the CDR3 is TGTGCCAGCAGTTACAGGAAGGCCCCATCCTACGAGCAGTACTTC.

This clonotype was detected ten times or more. The rearrangement joins TRBV4-3 to TRBJ2-3, with TRBD1 matching over 10 bases. V lost 2 bases, J lost 2 bases, and 7 bases stayed unmatched. The CDR3 has 17 residues. Germline assignment: CDR1 LGHNA and CDR2 YSLEER. The CDR3 sequence is CASSQLTGTGVTDTQYF. The CDR3 DNA reads as TGCGCCAGCAGCCAACTTACCGGGACAGGGGTCACAGATACGCAGTATTTT.

This clonotype has a handful of counts. The chain is built from TRBV5-1 and TRBJ2-5; D possibly corresponds to TRBD2 (7 bases). Trimming left V 2 bases short and J 3 bases short, with 14 bases between. Germline CDR1 SGHRS, CDR2 YFSETQ. The CDR3 runs 15 residues. Written as DNA, the CDR3 is TGCGCCAGCAGCTTACAGGGAGGGGAGGAAGAGACCCAGTACTTC. Amino acid sequence: CASSLQGGEEETQYF.

The chain carries TRBV20-1 and TRBJ1-2, with a weak D call TRBD1 (5 bases). The CDR3 contains 12 residues. The V gene's germline CDR1 is DFQATT and CDR2 SNEGSKA (reference sequence). The V and J ends lost 4 bases and 5 bases respectively, with 11 bases between them. The CDR3 nucleotides are TGCAGTGCTATTCGGTGGGGGTATGGCTACACCTTC. Protein: CSAIRWGYGYTF.